This TCR beta chain was recovered during a study of T cell responses to AZD1222 COVID-19 vaccine (dated by TCRdb to 2020 to 2022). About the investigation overall: AZD1222 recipients given second doses at about 4 weeks or at about 12 weeks were pooled, since spike-specific TCR depth and breadth were not found to differ between the two schedules. TCR sequencing covered roughly 230 trial participants: roughly 200 given two doses of AZD1222 and 26 given two doses of MenACWY control vaccine. Trial participants were enrolled by age into 18-55, 56-69 and 70-plus year subgroups, with roughly 150, 30 and 60 TCR-sequenced participants respectively. Summary of the overall study and its limitations: Vaccine-associated CD4 TCRs spanned the whole spike protein, with dominant responses in regions 160-218 and 743-854. Most participants were white British and females outnumbered males, and the authors suggested that clonal diversity may have been underestimated. Because no day 14 peak-response samples were available, repertoires were characterized only after the peak T cell response. After two AZD1222 doses, both the breadth and the depth of spike-specific TCRs were significantly higher than at day 0 and than in MenACWY recipients. Reportedly, almost half of the unique spike-specific TCRs recognized epitopes lying outside the regions that are mutated in the B.1.351 and B.1.1.7 variants. Conclusions about previously exposed vaccinees were limited because only a handful of AZD1222 recipients were SARS-CoV-2 seropositive at baseline. The 56-69-year group was small, and its depth increase did not reach significance, likely because of low power.

About this clone itself: The clone's antigen remains unknown. No base quality information exists; no much larger clone differs at one position.

The germline V gene gives CDR1 as SNHLY and CDR2 as FYNNEI. The CDR3, from cysteine to phenylalanine, totals 15 residues. Just CDR3 DNA is preserved here, 45 bases in frame from base 1. V is shortened by 2 bases, J by 0 bases, and the region joining them spans 7 bases. The CDR3 regions of human TCRbeta chains were analyzed by immunosequencing. The published analysis was carried out like this. TCRs in the repertoires were compared against a reference library of SARS-CoV-2-specific TCRs that had been generated with the MIRA antigen-specificity platform. Breadth was defined as the fraction of unique TCRs that were SARS-CoV-2-associated. Depth was defined as the fraction of total T cells that were SARS-CoV-2-associated. Using the MIRA data, each spike-specific TCR was assigned both to the spike region to which the TCR was reactive and to a CD4 or CD8 class. Log10-transformed breadth and depth values were compared by one-way ANOVA with Sidak's multiple comparisons tests. The source is immuneACCESS, and TCRdb retained only in-frame sequences with V and J called. Part of the clones is not carried over; for the studies checked, unresolved V genes explain less than half of this, and the remainder is unexplained. V, J and clone size derive from that table, while D and trimming were established from the DNA sequence. The sample table records some 110,000 clones; roughly four fifths of these occur just once. The ten largest clones take up about 9.5% of the sample.

Explained via the paper, the time point label denotes: baseline before first vaccination. Vaccinee samples came from UK trials COV001 and COV002, including a single-blind randomized controlled phase 2/3 trial of AZD1222 (ChAdOx1 nCoV-19) in healthy adults. For TCRbeta chain sequencing, PBMC samples were collected from trial participants at day 0 and at day 28 after the second dose. Recombination joined TRBV2 with TRBJ2-2, with TRBD1 tentatively as D gene (6 bases match). The clonotype originates from an adult in good health. The sample consisted of peripheral blood, taken on day 0 of AZD1222 vaccination. The bases are TGTGCCAGCAGTGAAACAGGGCCGAACACCGGGGAGCTGTTTTTT. This translates into CASSETGPNTGELFF. Beyond the CDR3, the reference TRBV2 and TRBJ2-2 genes provide the residues; the full variable domain reads: EPEVTQTPSHQVTQMGQEVILRCVPISNHLYFYWYRQILGQKVEFLVSFYNNEISEKSEIFDDQFSVERPDGSNFTLKIRSTKLEDSAMYFCASSETGPNTGELFFGEGSRLTVL.